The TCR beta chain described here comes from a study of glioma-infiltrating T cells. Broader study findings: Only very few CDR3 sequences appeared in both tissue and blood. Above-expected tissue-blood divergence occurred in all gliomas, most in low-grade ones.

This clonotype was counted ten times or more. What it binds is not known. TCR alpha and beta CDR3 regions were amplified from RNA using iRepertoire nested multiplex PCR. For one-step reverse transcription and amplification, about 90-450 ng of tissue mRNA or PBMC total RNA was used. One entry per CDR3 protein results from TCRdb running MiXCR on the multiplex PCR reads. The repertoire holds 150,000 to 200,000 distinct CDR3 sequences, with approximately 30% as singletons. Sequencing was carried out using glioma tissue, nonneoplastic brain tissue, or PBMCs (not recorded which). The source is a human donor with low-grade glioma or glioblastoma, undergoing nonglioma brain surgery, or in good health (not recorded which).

The CDR3 bases are TGTGCCAGCAGTTTAGTCTCGGGAGTGGGACTGCAAGAGACCCAGTACTTC. Amino acids: CASSLVSGVGLQETQYF. The V call is TRBV28, the J call TRBJ2-5; TRBD2 might be the D (6 bases). The V and J ends lost 2 bases and 2 bases respectively, with 18 bases between them. The CDR3 covers 17 residues. Germline V gene sequence: CDR1 MDHEN, CDR2 SYDVKM.